This note documents a single TCR beta chain sequence. The antigen remains unidentified. TCRdb's table, derived via immunoSEQ multiplex PCR, lists solely in-frame clones and lacks some. The sample lists under 25,000 clones, roughly 82% seen once, with just over 3% in the top ten. The V and J ends lost 1 base and 7 bases, in that order; junction bases with no gene match: 2. CDR1 is MGHRA and CDR2 is YSYEKL in the germline V gene. There are 14 residues in the CDR3. These data belong to a study of OX40 agonist ivuxolimab in advanced cancers. Study background: Patients enrolled in dose escalation were diagnosed with hepatocellular carcinoma, melanoma, renal cell or head and neck cancer. One hepatocellular carcinoma and a couple of cutaneous melanoma patients partially responded. Regarding the study as a whole: CD8+ T cells averaged more expanded clones than CD4+.

This chain uses TRBV4-1 with TRBJ2-7; 12 nucleotides agree with TRBD2. This clonotype was obtained from an adult with an advanced solid tumor such as melanoma, head and neck, liver or kidney cancer. Sequencing was performed on CD4+ or CD8+ T cells sorted from blood, taken in a trial of the OX40 agonist ivuxolimab. CDR3 protein: CASSQVLAGGEQYF. Here the CDR3 DNA reads TGCGCCAGCAGCCAAGTACTAGCGGGAGGTGAGCAGTACTTC.